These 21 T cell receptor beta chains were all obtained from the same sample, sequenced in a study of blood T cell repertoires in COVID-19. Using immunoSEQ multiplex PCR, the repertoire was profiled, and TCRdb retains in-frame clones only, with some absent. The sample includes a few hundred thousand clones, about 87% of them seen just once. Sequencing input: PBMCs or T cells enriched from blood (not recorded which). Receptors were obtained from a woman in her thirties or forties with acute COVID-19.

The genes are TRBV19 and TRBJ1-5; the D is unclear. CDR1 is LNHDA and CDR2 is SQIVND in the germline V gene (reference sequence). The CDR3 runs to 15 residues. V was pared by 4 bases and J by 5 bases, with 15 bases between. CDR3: CASSTHQRTDQPQHF. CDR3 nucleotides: TGTGCCAGTAGTACCCACCAGCGAACGGATCAGCCCCAGCATTTT.

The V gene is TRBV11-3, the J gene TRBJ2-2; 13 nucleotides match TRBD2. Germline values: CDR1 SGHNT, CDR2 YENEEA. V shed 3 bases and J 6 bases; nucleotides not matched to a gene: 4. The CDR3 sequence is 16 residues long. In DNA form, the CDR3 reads TGTGCCAGCAGCTTTGGGACTAGCGGGATAGCCGGGGAGCTGTTTTTT. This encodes CASSFGTSGIAGELFF. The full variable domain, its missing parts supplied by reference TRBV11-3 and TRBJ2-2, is EAGVVQSPRYKIIEKKQPVAFWCNPISGHNTLYWYLQNLGQGPELLIRYENEEAVDDSQLPKDRFSAERLKGVDSTLKIQPAELGDSAVYLCASSFGTSGIAGELFFGEGSRLTVL.

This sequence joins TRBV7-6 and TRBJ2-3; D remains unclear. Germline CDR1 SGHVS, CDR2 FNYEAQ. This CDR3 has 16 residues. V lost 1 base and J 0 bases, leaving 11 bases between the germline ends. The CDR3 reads CASSLELASSTDTQYF. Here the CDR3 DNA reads TGTGCCAGCAGCTTAGAATTAGCTTCTAGCACAGATACGCAGTATTTT.

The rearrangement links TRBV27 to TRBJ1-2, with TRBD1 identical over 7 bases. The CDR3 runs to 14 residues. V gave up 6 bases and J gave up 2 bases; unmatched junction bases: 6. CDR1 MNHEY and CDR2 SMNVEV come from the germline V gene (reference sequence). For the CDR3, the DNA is TGTGCCAGCAGCCCATTGGACAGGAACTATGGCTACACCTTC. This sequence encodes CASSPLDRNYGYTF.

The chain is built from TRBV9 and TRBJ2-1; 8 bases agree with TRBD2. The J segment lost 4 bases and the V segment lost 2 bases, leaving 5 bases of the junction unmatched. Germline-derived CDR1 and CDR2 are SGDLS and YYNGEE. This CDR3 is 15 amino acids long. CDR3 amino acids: CASSVSGMVYNEQFF. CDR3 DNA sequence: TGTGCCAGCAGCGTTAGCGGGATGGTTTACAATGAGCAGTTCTTC. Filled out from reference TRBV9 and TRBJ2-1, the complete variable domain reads DSGVTQTPKHLITATGQRVTLRCSPRSGDLSVYWYQQSLDQGLQFLIQYYNGEERAKGNILERFSAQQFPDLHSELNLSSLELGDSALYFCASSVSGMVYNEQFFGPGTRLTVL.

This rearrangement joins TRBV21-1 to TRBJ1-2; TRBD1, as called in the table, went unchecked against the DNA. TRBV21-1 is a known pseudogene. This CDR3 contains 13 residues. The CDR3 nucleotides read TGTGCCCCCACCTATGGGCAAAACTATGGCTACACCTTC. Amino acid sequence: CAPTYGQNYGYTF.

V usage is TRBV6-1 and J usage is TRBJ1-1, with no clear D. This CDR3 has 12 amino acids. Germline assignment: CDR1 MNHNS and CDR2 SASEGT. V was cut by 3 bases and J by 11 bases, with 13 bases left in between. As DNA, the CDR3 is TGTGCCAGCAGTGAGGTTAAGGGAGTCGCTTTCTTT. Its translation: CASSEVKGVAFF.

The CDR3 region has the DNA TGCGCCAGCAGCCAACGGACAGGGTCGGGAAACACCATATATTTT. As protein: CASSQRTGSGNTIYF. The chain employs TRBV5-1 and TRBJ1-3, with TRBD1 matching over 8 bases. CDR1 is SGHRS, CDR2 YFSETQ, per germline. CDR3 length equals 15 residues. The V and J ends lost 4 bases and 4 bases, in that order; junction bases with no gene match: 7.

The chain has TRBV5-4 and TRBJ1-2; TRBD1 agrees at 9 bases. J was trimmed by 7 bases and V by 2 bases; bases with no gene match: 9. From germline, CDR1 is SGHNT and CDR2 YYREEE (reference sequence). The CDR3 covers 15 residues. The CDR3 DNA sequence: TGTGCCAGCAGCTTTATACAGGGGGCTAAGGGTGGCTACACCTTC. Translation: CASSFIQGAKGGYTF.

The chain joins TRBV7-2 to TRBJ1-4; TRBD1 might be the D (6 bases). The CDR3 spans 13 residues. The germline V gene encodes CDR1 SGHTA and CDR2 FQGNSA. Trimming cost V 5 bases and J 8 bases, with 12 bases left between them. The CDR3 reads CASSPNTGEKLFF. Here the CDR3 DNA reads TGTGCCAGCAGCCCAAATACAGGGGAAAAACTGTTTTTT. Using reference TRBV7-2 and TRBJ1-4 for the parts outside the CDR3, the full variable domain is GAGVSQSPSNKVTEKGKDVELRCDPISGHTALYWYRQSLGQGLEFLIYFQGNSAPDKSGLPSDRFSAERTGGSVSTLTIQRTQQEDSAVYLCASSPNTGEKLFFGSGTQLSVL.

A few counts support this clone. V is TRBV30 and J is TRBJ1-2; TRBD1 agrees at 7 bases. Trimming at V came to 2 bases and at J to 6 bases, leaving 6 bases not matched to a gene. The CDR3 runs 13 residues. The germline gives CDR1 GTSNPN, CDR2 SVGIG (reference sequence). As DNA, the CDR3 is TGTGCCTGGAGTTTTTGGCAGGGGGATGGCTACACCTTC. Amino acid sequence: CAWSFWQGDGYTF.

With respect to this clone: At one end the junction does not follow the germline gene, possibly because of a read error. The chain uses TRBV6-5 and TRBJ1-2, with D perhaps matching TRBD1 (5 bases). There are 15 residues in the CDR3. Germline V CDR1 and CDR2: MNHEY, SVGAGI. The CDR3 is CAGSYYQGFNYGYTF. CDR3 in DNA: TGTGCCGGCAGTTACTATCAGGGCTTTAACTATGGCTACACCTTC.

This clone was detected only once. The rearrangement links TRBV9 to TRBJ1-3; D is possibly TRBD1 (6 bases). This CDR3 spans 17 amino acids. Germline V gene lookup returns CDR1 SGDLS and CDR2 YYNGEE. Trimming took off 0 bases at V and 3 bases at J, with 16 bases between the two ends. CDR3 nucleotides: TGTGCCAGCAGCGTAGAGTTACAGGGCTACGGTGGAAACACCATATATTTT. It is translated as CASSVELQGYGGNTIYF.

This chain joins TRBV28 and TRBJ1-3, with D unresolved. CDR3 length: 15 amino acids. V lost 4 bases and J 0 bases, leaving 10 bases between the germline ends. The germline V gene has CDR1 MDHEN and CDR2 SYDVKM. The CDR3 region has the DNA TGTGCCAGCAGTTCTGCAGGCTACTCTGGAAACACCATATATTTT. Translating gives CASSSAGYSGNTIYF. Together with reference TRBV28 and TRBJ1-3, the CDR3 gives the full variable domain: DVKVTQSSRYLVKRTGEKVFLECVQDMDHENMFWYRQDPGLGLRLIYFSYDVKMKEKGDIPEGYSVSREKKERFSLILESASTNQTSMYLCASSSAGYSGNTIYFGEGSWLTVV.

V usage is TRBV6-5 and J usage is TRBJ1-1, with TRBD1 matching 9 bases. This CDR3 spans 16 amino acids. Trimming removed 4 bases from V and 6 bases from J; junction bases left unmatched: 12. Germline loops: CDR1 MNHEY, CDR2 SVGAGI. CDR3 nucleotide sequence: TGTGCCAGCAGTTTTCGCTTCGGGACAGGGTACCCTGAAGCTTTCTTT. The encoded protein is CASSFRFGTGYPEAFF.

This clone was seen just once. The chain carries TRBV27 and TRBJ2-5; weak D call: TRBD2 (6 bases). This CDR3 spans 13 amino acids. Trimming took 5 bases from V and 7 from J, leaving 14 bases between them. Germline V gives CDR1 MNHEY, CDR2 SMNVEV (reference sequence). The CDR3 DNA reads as TGTGCCAGCAGTCGGGACTTCACGTGGACCCAGTACTTC. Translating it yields CASSRDFTWTQYF.

The CDR3 DNA follows: TGTGCCAGCAGCTTAACCCGGCGGGGGCGCCAAGAGACCCAGTACTTC. The encoded protein is CASSLTRRGRQETQYF. The genes are TRBV11-2 and TRBJ2-5; TRBD2 might be the D (7 bases). The V gene lost 2 bases and the J gene lost 1 base, with 14 bases spanning the gap. The germline CDR1 and CDR2 sequences are SGHAT and FQNNGV. The CDR3 sequence is 16 residues long.

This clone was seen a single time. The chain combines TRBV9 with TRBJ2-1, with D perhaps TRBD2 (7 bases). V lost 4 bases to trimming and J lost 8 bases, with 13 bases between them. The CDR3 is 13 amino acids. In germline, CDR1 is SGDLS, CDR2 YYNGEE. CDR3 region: CASSRGGPDEQFF. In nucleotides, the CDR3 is TGTGCCAGCAGCAGGGGGGGGCCTGATGAGCAGTTCTTC.

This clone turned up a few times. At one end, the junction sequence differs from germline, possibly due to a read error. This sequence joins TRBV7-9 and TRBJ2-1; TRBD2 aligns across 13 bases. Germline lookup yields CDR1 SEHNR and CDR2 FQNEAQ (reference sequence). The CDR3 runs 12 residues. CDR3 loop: CASNGGGTSGVF. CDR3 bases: TGTGCCAGCAACGGCGGTGGGACTAGCGGGGTCTTC. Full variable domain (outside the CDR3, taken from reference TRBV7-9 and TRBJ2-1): DTGVSQNPRHKITKRGQNVTFRCDPISEHNRLYWYRQTLGQGPEFLTYFQNEAQLEKSRLLSDRFSAERPKGSFSTLEIQRTEQGDSAMYLCASNGGGTSGVFGPGTRLTVL.

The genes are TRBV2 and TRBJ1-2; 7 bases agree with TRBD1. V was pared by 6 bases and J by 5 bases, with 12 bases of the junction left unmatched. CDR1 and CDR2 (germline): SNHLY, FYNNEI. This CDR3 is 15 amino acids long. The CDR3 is CASSLKPGTAYGYTF. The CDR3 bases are TGTGCCAGCAGCCTCAAACCCGGGACAGCTTATGGCTACACCTTC.

CDR3 bases: TGTGCCAGCAGTTCGGTAGACAATGAGCAGTTCTTC. This codes for CASSSVDNEQFF. The genes are TRBV25-1 and TRBJ2-1; D is uncertain. V lost 5 bases and J 5 bases, leaving 7 bases between the germline ends. Looked up from germline, CDR1 is MGHDK and CDR2 is SYGVNS. The CDR3 runs to 12 residues.